This is a list of T cell receptor beta chains from one sample in a study of blood T cells in healthy people across ages. TCRdb reanalysed the 5' RACE reads using MiXCR and keeps one entry per CDR3 protein. Of 800,000 or so distinct CDR3 sequences detected, 46% appear once; the ten largest clones hold 15% to 20%. Specimen: blood. Receptors originate from an elderly man in good health. Both conserved end residues are part of each CDR3. The D gene is left open where the match is weak. Size values are once, few and many counts, or a class for expanded clones, and some rows have none.

d_gene	abundance	v_gene	j_gene	CDR3aa	CDR3nt
TRBD1	many	TRBV7-9	TRBJ2-1	CAVTDGTGPQDEQFF	TGTGCCGTCACGGACGGGACAGGGCCCCAAGATGAGCAGTTCTTC
.	few	TRBV3-1	TRBJ2-5	CASSQEWRSWETQYF	TGTGCCAGCAGCCAAGAGTGGAGGAGTTGGGAGACCCAGTACTTC
.	.	TRBV4-1	TRBJ2-7	CASSQERHSSYEQYF	TGCGCCAGCAGCCAAGAACGACATAGCTCCTACGAGCAGTACTTC
.	.	TRBV11-2	TRBJ2-7	CASSWDKGYEQYF	TGTGCCAGCAGCTGGGACAAGGGCTACGAGCAGTACTTC
TRBD1	few	TRBV29-1	TRBJ2-7	CSVVRDRDHEQYF	TGCAGCGTCGTCCGGGACAGGGACCACGAGCAGTACTTC
.	few	TRBV6-6	TRBJ2-1	CASSRGQDNEQFF	TGTGCCAGCAGTCGCGGACAAGACAATGAGCAGTTCTTC
TRBD1	many	TRBV12-3/TRBV12-4	TRBJ2-7	CASSHDRGYEQYF	TGTGCCAGCAGTCACGACAGGGGATACGAGCAGTACTTC
.	few	TRBV28	TRBJ1-6	CASYGRHYNSPLHF	TGTGCCAGTTATGGACGGCATTATAATTCACCCCTCCACTTT
TRBD1	few	TRBV29-1	TRBJ2-7	CSVAGTGSGAREQYF	TGCAGCGTTGCAGGGACAGGGAGTGGGGCTAGGGAGCAGTACTTC
.	.	TRBV27	TRBJ2-3	CASRRQASTDTQYF	TGTGCCAGCAGGAGACAGGCTAGCACAGATACGCAGTATTTT
TRBD1	.	TRBV4-1	TRBJ2-1	CASSLSPGQPNEQFF	TGCGCCAGCAGCCTTTCCCCGGGACAGCCTAATGAGCAGTTCTTC
TRBD2	.	TRBV4-1	TRBJ2-1	CASSQPGTSGMGVFF	TGCGCCAGCAGCCAACCCGGGACTAGCGGGATGGGTGTGTTCTTC
.	few	TRBV28	TRBJ2-4	CASADREMLNIQYF	TGTGCCAGCGCCGACCGGGAGATGCTAAACATTCAGTACTTC
TRBD1	.	TRBV12-3/TRBV12-4	TRBJ2-3	CASSSTGGADTQYF	TGTGCCAGCAGTTCGACAGGGGGAGCAGATACGCAGTATTTT
TRBD1	few	TRBV5-1	TRBJ2-7	CASSLSTGGEQYF	TGCGCCAGCAGCTTGTCGACAGGGGGAGAGCAGTACTTC
TRBD2	.	TRBV7-9	TRBJ2-5	CASSLVGLAGAYERYF	TGTGCCAGCAGCTTAGTAGGCCTAGCGGGGGCCTACGAGCGGTACTTC
.	few	TRBV7-2	TRBJ2-2	CASSNGQIYTGELFF	TGTGCCAGCAGCAACGGACAGATATACACCGGGGAGCTGTTTTTT
TRBD1	.	TRBV28	TRBJ2-5	CASSLGPRTGGVGETQYF	TGTGCCAGCAGTTTAGGGCCCCGGACAGGGGGCGTGGGAGAGACCCAGTACTTC